This T cell receptor (beta chain) comes out of a study of cytomegalovirus exposure and HLA in healthy donors. Study-level points and caveats: Apart from CMV serostatus, no immune exposure information was available. Per published accounts, TCR beta sequences correctly predicted the HLA-A and HLA-B alleles of most subjects. Productive status was seen about 87% or about 30% of the time for most TCR beta V segments in an earlier analysis.

V lost 3 bases and J lost 1; bases outside the gene matches: 4. The CDR3 runs 15 residues. The V gene's germline CDR1 is MNHEY and CDR2 SMNVEV (reference sequence). Regarding this clone: The antigen is undetermined.

A multiplex PCR was run with 60 Vbeta primers and 13 Jbeta primers. Clones were read by immunoSEQ multiplex PCR, and TCRdb kept only the in-frame ones, dropping some. The profile shows some 150,000 clones, more than 75% of them singletons. The receptor was derived from a woman aged 18-35 years in good health and CMV-seronegative. Material for sequencing was PBMCs. The rearrangement joins TRBV27 to TRBJ2-7, with 9 positions matching TRBD1. CDR3 DNA: TGTGCCAGCAGTTTTAACGGACAGGGGTCCTACGAGCAGTACTTC. This codes for CASSFNGQGSYEQYF.